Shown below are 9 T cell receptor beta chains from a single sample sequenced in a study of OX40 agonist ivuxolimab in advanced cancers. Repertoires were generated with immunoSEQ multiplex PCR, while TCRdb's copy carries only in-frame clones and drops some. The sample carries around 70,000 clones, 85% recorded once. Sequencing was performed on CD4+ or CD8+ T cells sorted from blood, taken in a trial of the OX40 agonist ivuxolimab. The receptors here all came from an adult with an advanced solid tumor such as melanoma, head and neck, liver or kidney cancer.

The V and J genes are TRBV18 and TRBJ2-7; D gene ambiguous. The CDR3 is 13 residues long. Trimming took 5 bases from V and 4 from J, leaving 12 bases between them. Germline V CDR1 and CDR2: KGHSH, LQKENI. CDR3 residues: CASSSGRTYEQYF. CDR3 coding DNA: TGTGCCAGCTCATCTGGACGAACTTACGAGCAGTACTTC.

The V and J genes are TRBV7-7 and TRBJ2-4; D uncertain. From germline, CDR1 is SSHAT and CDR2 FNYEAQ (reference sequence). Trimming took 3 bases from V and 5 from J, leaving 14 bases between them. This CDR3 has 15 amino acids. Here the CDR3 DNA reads TGTGCCAGCAGCTTGTTAGACGAGAAAGAAAACATTCAGTACTTC. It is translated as CASSLLDEKENIQYF.

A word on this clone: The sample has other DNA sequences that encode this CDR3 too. CDR3 sequence reads: CASSLVGTTQETQYF. DNA for the CDR3: TGTGCCAGCAGCTTAGTTGGTACAACCCAAGAGACCCAGTACTTC. The rearrangement uses TRBV7-9 and TRBJ2-5; D remains unclear. The germline V and J ends were trimmed by 1 base and 1 base, with 10 bases remaining between them. The CDR3 runs 15 residues. CDR1 is SEHNR and CDR2 is FQNEAQ in the germline V gene (reference sequence).

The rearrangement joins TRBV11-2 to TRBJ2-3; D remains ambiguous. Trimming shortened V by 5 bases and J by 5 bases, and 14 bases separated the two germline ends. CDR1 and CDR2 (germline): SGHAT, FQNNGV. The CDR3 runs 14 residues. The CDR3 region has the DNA TGTGCCAGCAGCGTCGACTGGCGGAGAGATACGCAGTATTTT. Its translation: CASSVDWRRDTQYF.

The CDR3 nucleotides are TGTGCCTGGAGCACAGGTGACACTGAAGCTTTCTTT. It codes for CAWSTGDTEAFF. V usage is TRBV30 and J usage is TRBJ1-1; tentative D call: TRBD1 (5 bases). The CDR3 sequence is 12 residues long. The germline V gene has CDR1 GTSNPN and CDR2 SVGIG (reference sequence). V was shortened by 3 bases and J by 3 bases, with 8 bases between the two germline ends.

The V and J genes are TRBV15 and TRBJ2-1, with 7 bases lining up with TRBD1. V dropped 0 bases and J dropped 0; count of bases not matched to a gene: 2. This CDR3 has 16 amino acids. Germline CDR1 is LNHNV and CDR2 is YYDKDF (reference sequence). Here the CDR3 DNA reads TGTGCCACCAGCAGAGAAAGACAGGGCTCCTACAATGAGCAGTTCTTC. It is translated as CATSRERQGSYNEQFF.

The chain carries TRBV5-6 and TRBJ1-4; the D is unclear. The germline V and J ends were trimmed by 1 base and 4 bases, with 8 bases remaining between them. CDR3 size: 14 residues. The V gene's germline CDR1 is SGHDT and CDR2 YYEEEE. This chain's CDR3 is CASSLRSNNEKLFF. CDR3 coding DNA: TGTGCCAGCAGCTTGCGGAGCAATAATGAAAAACTGTTTTTT.

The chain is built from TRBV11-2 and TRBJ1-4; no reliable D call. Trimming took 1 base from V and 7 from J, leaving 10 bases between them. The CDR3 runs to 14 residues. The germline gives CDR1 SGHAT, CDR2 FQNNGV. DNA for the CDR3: TGTGCCAGCAGCTTAGGAGGGTGGGGTGAAAAACTGTTTTTT. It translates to CASSLGGWGEKLFF.

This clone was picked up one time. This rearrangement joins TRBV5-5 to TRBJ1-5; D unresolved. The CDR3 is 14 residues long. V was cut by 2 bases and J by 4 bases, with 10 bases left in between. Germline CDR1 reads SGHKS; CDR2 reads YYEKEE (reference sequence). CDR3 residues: CASSFGSSNQPQHF. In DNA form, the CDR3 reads TGTGCCAGCAGCTTCGGCAGTAGTAATCAGCCCCAGCATTTT.